The clone carrying this T cell receptor (beta chain) was counted at least ten times. This specimen belongs to a study of T cells after yellow fever vaccination. Germline V gives CDR1 LGHNA, CDR2 YSLEER. This CDR3 is 14 amino acids long. Trimming removed 0 bases from V and 3 bases from J, with 8 bases in between. As TCR cDNA was made by 5'RACE template switching, a universal primer site and UMIs were added. TCRdb re-called the 5' RACE reads through MiXCR, storing one row per CDR3 protein. The table records tens of thousands of distinct CDR3 sequences, 4% to 4.5% of them present only once. The chain recombines TRBV4-3 with TRBJ1-2; D may be TRBD1 (5 bases). This material consisted of CD8+ T cells sorted from PBMCs, taken 5 days after the yellow fever booster vaccination. This clonotype was obtained from a man younger than 40 who received the YFV17D yellow fever vaccine. The CDR3 DNA is TGCGCCAGCAGCCAAGATCAGGGTCACTATGGCTACACCTTC. This translates into CASSQDQGHYGYTF.